This T cell receptor beta chain is from a study of cytotoxic CD8 clonotypes in ibrutinib-treated CLL. About the study: Response samples were drawn at a median of approximately 11 months of treatment, range 6 to 36.

Roughly 1.8 micrograms of genomic DNA from cryopreserved PBMCs went into TCR beta libraries. About this clone: The antigen remains unidentified.

Whole-study results and caveats: Under therapy, public clonotypes either contracted or stayed stable, and they were uncommon.

The germline V gene encodes CDR1 SGHVS and CDR2 FNYEAQ. The CDR3 runs 18 residues. V was clipped by 3 bases and J by 0 bases, with 15 bases between them. The method was immunoSEQ multiplex PCR; TCRdb's version includes in-frame clones alone and lacks a portion of them. Of 270,000 or so clones in the sample, approximately 79% were seen once. This rearrangement joins TRBV7-6 to TRBJ2-6; no definite D call. Sequenced here: PBMCs, sampled at disease progression, from a patient treated with ibrutinib. The sequence was obtained from a human donor with chronic lymphocytic leukemia. CDR3: CASSLRVGQYSGANVLTF. The CDR3 region has the DNA TGTGCCAGCAGCTTGCGAGTAGGCCAGTACTCTGGGGCCAACGTCCTGACTTTC.